Included here is one T cell receptor beta chain sequence, with context. The V gene lost 4 bases and the J gene lost 5 bases, with 12 bases spanning the gap. The CDR3 covers 13 residues. The germline CDR1 and CDR2 sequences are SGHNT and YYREEE (reference sequence). The data were taken from a study of cytomegalovirus exposure and HLA in healthy donors. The data were produced by immunoSEQ multiplex PCR, yet TCRdb's version contains in-frame clones alone and is incomplete. In the table there are about 43,000 clones, about 94% of which are singletons. The source is a man aged 18 to 35 in good health and CMV-seronegative. Sequenced material: PBMCs. This sequence joins TRBV5-4 and TRBJ2-5; TRBD2 is a possible D gene (5 bases). The CDR3 reads CASSGYSGETQYF. CDR3 in DNA: TGTGCCAGCAGCGGATATTCGGGGGAGACCCAGTACTTC.